This T cell receptor beta chain was retrieved from a study of blood T cell repertoires in COVID-19. Study details: The analysed material was cDNA or gDNA that came from T cells, B-cell-depleted T cells, or PBMCs.

Allocation to cohorts depended on clinical history reported by the participants. Donors in Cohort 3 counted as recovered after two negative PCRs, clearance, or symptom resolution. In the original analysis: Reference gene primer amplification gave estimated nucleated cell counts. TCRdb keeps only in-frame clones here, not all; method: immunoSEQ multiplex PCR. From that table come the V and J calls and clone size; the DNA was used to work out D and trimming. The data contain hundreds of thousands of clones, 70% to 90% of them singletons. The germline V gene has CDR1 SEHNR and CDR2 FQNEAQ (reference sequence). V was pared by 8 bases and J by 8 bases, with 17 bases of the junction left unmatched. This CDR3 comprises 16 residues.

The receptor's source is a man aged 30 to 39 who had recovered from COVID-19. This chain uses TRBV7-9 with TRBJ2-1, with TRBD2 identical over 8 bases. Sequencing was carried out using PBMCs or T cells enriched from blood (not recorded which). The CDR3 loop reads CASSPTSPGGRDEQFF. CDR3 DNA sequence: TGTGCCAGCTCTCCCACCAGCCCGGGGGGGCGGGATGAGCAGTTCTTC. The whole variable domain, filled in from reference TRBV7-9 and TRBJ2-1, reads DTGVSQNPRHKITKRGQNVTFRCDPISEHNRLYWYRQTLGQGPEFLTYFQNEAQLEKSRLLSDRFSAERPKGSFSTLEIQRTEQGDSAMYLCASSPTSPGGRDEQFFGPGTRLTVL.